This T cell receptor (beta chain) emerged from a study of technical replicates of blood from several donors. This table comes from immunoSEQ multiplex PCR, and its TCRdb copy is limited to in-frame clones, with some not included. The sample shows about 50,000 clones, about 96% of them seen only once. The CDR3 spans 16 residues. The ends lost 2 bases at V and 0 bases at J; junction bases unmatched: 2. CDR1 is LGHNA and CDR2 is YSLEER in the germline V gene. This sequence was found in a human donor in good health. Material for sequencing was T cells isolated from PBMCs. This chain uses TRBV4-3 with TRBJ2-7, with TRBD2 matching 12 bases. The CDR3 loop is CASSQLAGGPSYEQYF. Here the CDR3 DNA reads TGCGCCAGCAGCCAACTAGCGGGAGGGCCCTCCTACGAGCAGTACTTC.